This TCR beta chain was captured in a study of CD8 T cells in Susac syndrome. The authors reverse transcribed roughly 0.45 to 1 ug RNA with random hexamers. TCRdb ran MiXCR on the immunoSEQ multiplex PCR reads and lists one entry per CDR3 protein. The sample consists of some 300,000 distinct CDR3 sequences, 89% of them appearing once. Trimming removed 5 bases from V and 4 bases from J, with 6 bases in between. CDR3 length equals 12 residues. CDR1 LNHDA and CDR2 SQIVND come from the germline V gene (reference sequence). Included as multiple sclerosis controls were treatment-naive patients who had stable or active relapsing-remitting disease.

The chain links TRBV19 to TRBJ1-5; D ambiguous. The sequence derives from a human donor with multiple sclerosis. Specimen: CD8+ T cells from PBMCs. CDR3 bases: TGTGCCAGTAGTTGGCAAAATCAGCCCCAGCATTTT. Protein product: CASSWQNQPQHF. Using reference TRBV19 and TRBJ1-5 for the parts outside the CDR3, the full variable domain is DGGITQSPKYLFRKEGQNVTLSCEQNLNHDAMYWYRQDPGQGLRLIYYSQIVNDFQKGDIAEGYSVSREKKESFPLTVTSAQKNPTAFYLCASSWQNQPQHFGDGTRLSIL.